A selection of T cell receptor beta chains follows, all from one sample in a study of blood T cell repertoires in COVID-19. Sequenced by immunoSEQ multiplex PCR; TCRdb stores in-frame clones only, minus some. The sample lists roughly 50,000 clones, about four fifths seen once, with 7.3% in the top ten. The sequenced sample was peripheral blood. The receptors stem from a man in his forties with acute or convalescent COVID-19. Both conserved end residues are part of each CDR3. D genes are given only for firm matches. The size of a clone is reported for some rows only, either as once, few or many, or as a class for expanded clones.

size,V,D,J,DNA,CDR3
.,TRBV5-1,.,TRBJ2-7,TGCGCCAGCAGCTTGAACGAGTACGAGCAGTACTTC,CASSLNEYEQYF
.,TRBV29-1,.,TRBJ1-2,TGCAGCTCCGGGTCCGGGTACACGGGTGGCTACACCTTC,CSSGSGYTGGYTF
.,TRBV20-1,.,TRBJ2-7,TGCAGTGCTAGTACCCGGGACTCCATGGGTAACGAGCAGTACTTC,CSASTRDSMGNEQYF
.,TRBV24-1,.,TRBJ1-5,TGTGCCACCAGTCCAGGTAATAGCAATCAGCCCCAGCATTTT,CATSPGNSNQPQHF
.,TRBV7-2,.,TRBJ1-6,TGTGCCAGCAGCTCTAATGCGGCAGGGCTGGGTTCACCCCTCCACTTT,CASSSNAAGLGSPLHF
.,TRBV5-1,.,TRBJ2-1,TGCGCCAGCAGCCCGGCGGGTAATGAGCAGTTCTTC,CASSPAGNEQFF
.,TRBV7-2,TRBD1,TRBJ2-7,TGTGCCAGCAGCCATCAACAGGGGGTGAGGTCCTACGAGCAGTACTTC,CASSHQQGVRSYEQYF
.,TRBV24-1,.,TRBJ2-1,TGTGCCACCAGTGATTTAGGCGGGGTAAAAAGCGATGAGCAGTTCTTC,CATSDLGGVKSDEQFF
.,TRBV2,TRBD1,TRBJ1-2,TGTGCCAGCAACCGGGACAGGCGTAACTATGGCTACACCTTC,CASNRDRRNYGYTF
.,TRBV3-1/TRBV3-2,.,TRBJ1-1,TGTGCCAGCAGCCTCTCGGGGGGAAACACTGAAGCTTTCTTT,CASSLSGGNTEAFF
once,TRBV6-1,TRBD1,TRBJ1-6,TGTGCCAGCAGTTTTGGGACAGGGGTTTCACCCCTCCACTTT,CASSFGTGVSPLHF
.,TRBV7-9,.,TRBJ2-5,TGTGCCAGTCTTACAGGGTGGGGAGAGACCCAGTACTTC,CASLTGWGETQYF
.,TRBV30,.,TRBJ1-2,TGTGCCTGGAGTCCCACTGGGGGCAGGGAGCCCCACTATGGCTACACCTTC,CAWSPTGGREPHYGYTF
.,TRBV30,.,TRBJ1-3,TGTGCCTGGAGACAAAGCTCTGGAAACACCATATATTTT,CAWRQSSGNTIYF
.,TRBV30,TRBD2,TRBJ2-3,TGTGCCTGGAGTCCCCCCCTAGCGGTGAGCACAGATACGCAGTATTTT,CAWSPPLAVSTDTQYF
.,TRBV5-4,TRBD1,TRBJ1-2,TGTGCCAGCAGCCCTGGGACAGGGGGCTATGGCTACACCTTT,CASSPGTGGYGYTF
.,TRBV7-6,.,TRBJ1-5,TGTGCCAGCAGCTTACAGCCAGGGTTGAATCAGCCCCAGCATTTT,CASSLQPGLNQPQHF
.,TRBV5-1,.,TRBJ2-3,TGCGCCAGCAGTGTAGCGGAGAGCACAGATACGCAGTATTTT,CASSVAESTDTQYF
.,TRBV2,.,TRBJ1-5,TGTGCCAGCAGTGAAGGGGCAGGGCCCAATCAGCCCCAGCATTTT,CASSEGAGPNQPQHF
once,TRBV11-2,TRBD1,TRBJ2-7,TGTGCCAGCAGCTCAAATGCACAGGGGTTCGAGCAGTACTTC,CASSSNAQGFEQYF
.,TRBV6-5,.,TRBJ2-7,TGTGCCAGCAGTTACAGAGGACATAGCTACGAGCAGTACTTC,CASSYRGHSYEQYF
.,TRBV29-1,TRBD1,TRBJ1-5,TGCAGCGTCAGGGACAGGGGTGAGGCTCAGCCCCAGCATTTT,CSVRDRGEAQPQHF
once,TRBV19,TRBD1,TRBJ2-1,TGTGCCAGTAGTATAACAGGGGCTAGCTCCTACAATGAGCAGTTCTTC,CASSITGASSYNEQFF
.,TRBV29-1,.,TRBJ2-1,TGCAGCGTCATGCGGGATCTCGGCAATGAGCAGTTCTTC,CSVMRDLGNEQFF
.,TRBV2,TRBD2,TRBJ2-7,TGTGCCAGCAAGCGGGGTGACTACGAGCAGTACTTC,CASKRGDYEQYF
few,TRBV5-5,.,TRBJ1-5,TGTGCCAGCAGCCCGAATCGAAACAGGGCGGTAGGCAATCAGCCCCAGCATTTT,CASSPNRNRAVGNQPQHF
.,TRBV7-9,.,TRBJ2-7,TGTGCCAGCAGCCCCCTAGGAAGGTACGAGCAGTACTTC,CASSPLGRYEQYF
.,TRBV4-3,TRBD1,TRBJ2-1,TGCGCCAGCAGCCAAGTGGGACAGGGAACCTACAATGAGCAGTTCTTC,CASSQVGQGTYNEQFF
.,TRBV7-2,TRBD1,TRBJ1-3,TGTGCCAGCAGCGTGGTTCCGGCAGGGACAGAGGGAAACACCATATATTTT,CASSVVPAGTEGNTIYF
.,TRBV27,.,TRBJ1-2,TGTGCCAGCAGTTTATCCGGGACACATATCTATGGCTACACCTTC,CASSLSGTHIYGYTF
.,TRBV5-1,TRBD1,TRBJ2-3,TGCGCCAGCAGCCCGGGACAGCCCGGGACAGATACGCAGTATTTT,CASSPGQPGTDTQYF
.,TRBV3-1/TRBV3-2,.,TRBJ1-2,TGTGCCAGCAGCCATGGCAGGGTAGGTGGCTACACCTTC,CASSHGRVGGYTF
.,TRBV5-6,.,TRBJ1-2,TGTGCCAGCAGCTCCCGTGTCAAACTGAACTATGGCTACACCTTC,CASSSRVKLNYGYTF
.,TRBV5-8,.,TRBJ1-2,TGTGCCAGCAGCTTGTTTTTCTCATACTCTTCTTATGGCTACACCTTC,CASSLFFSYSSYGYTF
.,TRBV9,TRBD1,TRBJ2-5,TGTGCCAGCAGCGTAGGCCAGGGGGTAAGAGAGACCCAGTACTTC,CASSVGQGVRETQYF
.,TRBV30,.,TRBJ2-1,TGTGCCTGGAGTGACTCCTCCTACAATGAGCAGTTCTTC,CAWSDSSYNEQFF
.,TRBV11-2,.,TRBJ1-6,TGTGCCAGCAGCCTAACCCCGGGATCTAATTCACCCCTCCACTTT,CASSLTPGSNSPLHF
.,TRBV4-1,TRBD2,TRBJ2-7,TGCGCCAGCAGCCAAGACGGAGGACTAGTCCGGGTCCGGCAGTACTTC,CASSQDGGLVRVRQYF
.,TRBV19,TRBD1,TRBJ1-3,TGTGCCAGTAGTACCGGGACAGAGAGAAACACCATATATTTT,CASSTGTERNTIYF
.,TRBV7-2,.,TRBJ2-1,TGTGCCAGCAGCCCCCGTGTTGACAATGAGCAGTTCTTC,CASSPRVDNEQFF